What follows is one T cell receptor (beta chain) and its context. The data derive from a study of blood T cell repertoires in COVID-19. Turning to the study itself: From the United States, Italy and Spain came samples of acute and convalescent COVID-19.

CDR3 length equals 16 residues. V gave up 1 base and J gave up 2 bases, with 14 bases separating them. Looked up from germline, CDR1 is LNHDA and CDR2 is SQIVND (reference sequence). Sequencing used immunoSEQ multiplex PCR; TCRdb keeps in-frame clones, though not all of them. The table shows about 160,000 clones, with around 74% occurring only once. This sequence was found in a man in his 70s with acute or convalescent COVID-19. The sequenced material came from peripheral blood. The rearrangement links TRBV19 to TRBJ1-2, with D possibly being TRBD1 (6 bases). CDR3 DNA: TGTGCCAGTAGTATAGGCCCTCGGGACAAAAACTATGGCTACACCTTC. Translating gives CASSIGPRDKNYGYTF.